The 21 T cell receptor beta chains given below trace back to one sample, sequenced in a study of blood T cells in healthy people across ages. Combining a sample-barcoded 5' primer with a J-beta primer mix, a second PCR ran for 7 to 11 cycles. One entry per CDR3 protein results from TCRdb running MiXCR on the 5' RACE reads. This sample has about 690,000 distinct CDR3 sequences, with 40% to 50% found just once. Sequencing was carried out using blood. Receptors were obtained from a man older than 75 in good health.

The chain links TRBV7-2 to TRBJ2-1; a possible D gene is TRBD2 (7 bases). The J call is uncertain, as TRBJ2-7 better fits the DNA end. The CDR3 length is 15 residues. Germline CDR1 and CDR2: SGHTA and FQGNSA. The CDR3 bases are TGTGCCAGCAGCTTAAACGGGGGGCGATATAATGAGCAGTACTTC. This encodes CASSLNGGRYNEQYF.

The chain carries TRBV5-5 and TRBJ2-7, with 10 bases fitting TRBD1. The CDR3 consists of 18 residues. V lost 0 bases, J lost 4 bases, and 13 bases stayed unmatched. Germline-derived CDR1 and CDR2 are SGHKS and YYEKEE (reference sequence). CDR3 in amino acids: CASSLGRPGQGFDYEQYF. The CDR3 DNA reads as TGTGCCAGCAGCTTGGGACGACCGGGACAGGGGTTTGATTACGAGCAGTACTTC.

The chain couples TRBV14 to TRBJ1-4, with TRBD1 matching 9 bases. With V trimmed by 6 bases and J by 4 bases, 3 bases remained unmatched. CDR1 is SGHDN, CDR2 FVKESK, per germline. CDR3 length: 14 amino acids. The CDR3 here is CASRPTGGNEKLFF. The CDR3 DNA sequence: TGTGCCAGCAGGCCGACAGGGGGTAATGAAAAACTGTTTTTT.

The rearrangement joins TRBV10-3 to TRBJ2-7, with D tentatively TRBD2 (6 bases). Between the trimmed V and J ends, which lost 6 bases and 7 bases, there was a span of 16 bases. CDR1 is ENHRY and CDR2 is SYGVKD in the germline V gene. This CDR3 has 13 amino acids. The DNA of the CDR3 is TGTGCCATCAGGAGGGAGGACCCTCGGGAGCAGTACTTC. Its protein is CAIRREDPREQYF.

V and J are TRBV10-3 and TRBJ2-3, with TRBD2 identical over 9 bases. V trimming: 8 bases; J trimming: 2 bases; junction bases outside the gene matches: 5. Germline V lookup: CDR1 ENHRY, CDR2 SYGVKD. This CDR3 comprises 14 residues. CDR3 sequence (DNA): TGTGCCATCTCTAGCGGGGAATTCACAGATACGCAGTATTTT. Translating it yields CAISSGEFTDTQYF.

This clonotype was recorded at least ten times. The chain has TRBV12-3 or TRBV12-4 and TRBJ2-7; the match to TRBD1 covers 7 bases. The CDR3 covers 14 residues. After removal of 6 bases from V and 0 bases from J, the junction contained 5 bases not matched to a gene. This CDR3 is CASRPTGSSYEQYF. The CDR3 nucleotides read TGTGCCAGCAGACCGACAGGGAGCTCCTACGAGCAGTACTTC.

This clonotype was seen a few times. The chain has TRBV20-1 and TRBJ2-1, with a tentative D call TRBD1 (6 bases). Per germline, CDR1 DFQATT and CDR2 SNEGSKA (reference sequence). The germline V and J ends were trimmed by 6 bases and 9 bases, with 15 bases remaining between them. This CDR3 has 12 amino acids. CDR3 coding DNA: TGCAGTGCGCCGAGGGGGATGGGTGAGCAGTTCTTC. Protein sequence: CSAPRGMGEQFF.

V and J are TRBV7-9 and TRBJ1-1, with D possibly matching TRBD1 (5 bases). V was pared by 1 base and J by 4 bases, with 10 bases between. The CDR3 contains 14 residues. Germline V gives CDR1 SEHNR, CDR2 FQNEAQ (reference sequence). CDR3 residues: CASSLGGESTEAFF. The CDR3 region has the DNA TGTGCCAGCAGCTTAGGGGGCGAATCCACTGAAGCTTTCTTT.

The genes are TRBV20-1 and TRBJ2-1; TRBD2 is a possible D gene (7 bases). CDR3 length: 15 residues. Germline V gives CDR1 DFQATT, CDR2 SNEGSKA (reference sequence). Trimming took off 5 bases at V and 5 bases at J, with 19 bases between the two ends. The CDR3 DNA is TGCAGTGCTCCACAAGGGGGGCGGGGGCACAATGAGCAGTTCTTC. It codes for CSAPQGGRGHNEQFF.

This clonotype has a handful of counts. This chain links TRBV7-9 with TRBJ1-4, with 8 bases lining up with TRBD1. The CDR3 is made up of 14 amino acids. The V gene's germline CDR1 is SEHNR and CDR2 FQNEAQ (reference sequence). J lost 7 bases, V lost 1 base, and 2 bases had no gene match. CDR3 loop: CASSLEGQAEKLFF. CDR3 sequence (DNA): TGTGCCAGCAGCTTAGAGGGACAGGCTGAAAAACTGTTTTTT.

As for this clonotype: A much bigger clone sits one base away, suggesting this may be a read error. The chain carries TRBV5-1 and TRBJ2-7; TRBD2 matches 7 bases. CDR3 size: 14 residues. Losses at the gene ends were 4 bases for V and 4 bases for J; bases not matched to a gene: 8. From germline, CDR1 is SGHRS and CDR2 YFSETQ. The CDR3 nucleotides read TGCGCCAGCAGCGTGGGAGGGAAGTCGTACGAGCAGTACTTC. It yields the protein CASSVGGKSYEQYF.

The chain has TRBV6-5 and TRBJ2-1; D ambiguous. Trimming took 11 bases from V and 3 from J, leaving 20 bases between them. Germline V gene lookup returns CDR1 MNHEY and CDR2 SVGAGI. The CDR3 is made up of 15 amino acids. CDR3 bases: TGTGCCGTACGAAGCAGGACCGTAAACTACAATGAGCAGTTCTTC. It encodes CAVRSRTVNYNEQFF.

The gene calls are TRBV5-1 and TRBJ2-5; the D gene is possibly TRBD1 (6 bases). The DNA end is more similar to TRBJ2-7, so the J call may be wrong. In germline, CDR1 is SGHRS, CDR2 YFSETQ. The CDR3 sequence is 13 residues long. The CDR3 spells CASSLIRTDEQYF. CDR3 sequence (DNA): TGCGCCAGCAGCTTGATCCGGACAGACGAGCAGTACTTC.

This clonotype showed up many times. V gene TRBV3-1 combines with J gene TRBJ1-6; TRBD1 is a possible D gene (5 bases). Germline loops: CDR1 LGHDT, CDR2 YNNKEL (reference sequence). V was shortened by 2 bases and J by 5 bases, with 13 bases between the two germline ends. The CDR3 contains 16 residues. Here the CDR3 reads CASSQIPGTDNSPLHF. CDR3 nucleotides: TGTGCCAGCAGCCAAATCCCCGGGACGGATAATTCACCCCTCCACTTT.

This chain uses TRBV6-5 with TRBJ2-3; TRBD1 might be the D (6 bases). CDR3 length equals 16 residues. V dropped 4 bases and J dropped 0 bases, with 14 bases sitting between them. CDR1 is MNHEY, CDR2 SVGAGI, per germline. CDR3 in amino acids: CASSLRTVTSTDTQYF. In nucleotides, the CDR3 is TGTGCCAGCAGTTTACGGACAGTGACTAGCACAGATACGCAGTATTTT.

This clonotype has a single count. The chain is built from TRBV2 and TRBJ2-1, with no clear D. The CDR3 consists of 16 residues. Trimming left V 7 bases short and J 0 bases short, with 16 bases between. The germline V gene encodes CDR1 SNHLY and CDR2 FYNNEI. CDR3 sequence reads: CASTYRETSSYNEQFF. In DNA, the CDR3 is TGTGCCAGCACCTATCGCGAGACAAGCTCCTACAATGAGCAGTTCTTC.

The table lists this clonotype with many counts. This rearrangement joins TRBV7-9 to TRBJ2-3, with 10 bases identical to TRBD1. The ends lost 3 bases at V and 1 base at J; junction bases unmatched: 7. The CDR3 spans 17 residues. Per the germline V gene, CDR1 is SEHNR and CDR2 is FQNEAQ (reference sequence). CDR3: CASSFTIGTGGTDTQYF. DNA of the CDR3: TGTGCCAGCAGCTTTACGATTGGGACAGGGGGCACAGATACGCAGTATTTT. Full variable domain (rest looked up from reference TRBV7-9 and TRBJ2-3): DTGVSQNPRHKITKRGQNVTFRCDPISEHNRLYWYRQTLGQGPEFLTYFQNEAQLEKSRLLSDRFSAERPKGSFSTLEIQRTEQGDSAMYLCASSFTIGTGGTDTQYFGPGTRLTVL.

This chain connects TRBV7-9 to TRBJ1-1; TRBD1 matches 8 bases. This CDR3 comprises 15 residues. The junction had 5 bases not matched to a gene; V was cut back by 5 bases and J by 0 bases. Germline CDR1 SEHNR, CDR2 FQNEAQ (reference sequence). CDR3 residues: CASSLRQGMNTEAFF. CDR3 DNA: TGTGCCAGCAGCCTCAGACAGGGGATGAACACTGAAGCTTTCTTT.

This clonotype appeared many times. As DNA, the CDR3 is TGCAGCGCTGAGGAGACAGGGTACAATGAGCAGTTCTTC. This translates into CSAEETGYNEQFF. The genes are TRBV29-1 and TRBJ2-1; TRBD1 agrees at 7 bases. Germline V CDR1 and CDR2: SQVTM, ANQGSEA. V shed 7 bases and J 4 bases; nucleotides not matched to a gene: 7. The CDR3 covers 13 residues.

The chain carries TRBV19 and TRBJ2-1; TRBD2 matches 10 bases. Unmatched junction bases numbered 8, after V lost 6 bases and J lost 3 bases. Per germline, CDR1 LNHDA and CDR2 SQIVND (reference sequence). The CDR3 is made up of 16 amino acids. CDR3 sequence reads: CASSTDLAGGYNEQFF. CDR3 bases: TGTGCCAGTAGCACCGACTTAGCGGGGGGCTACAATGAGCAGTTCTTC.

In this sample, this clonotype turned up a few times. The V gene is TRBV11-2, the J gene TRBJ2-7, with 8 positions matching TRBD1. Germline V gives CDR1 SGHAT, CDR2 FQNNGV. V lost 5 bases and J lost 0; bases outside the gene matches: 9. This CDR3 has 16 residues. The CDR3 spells CASSEGGTGYSYEQYF. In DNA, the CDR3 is TGTGCCAGCAGCGAAGGGGGGACAGGCTACTCCTACGAGCAGTACTTC.